This T cell receptor beta chain came from a study of CD8 T cells in ankylosing spondylitis. Whole-study findings and limits: Those disease-linked clones were CD8+; they were also relatively rare in peripheral blood. For ankylosing spondylitis blood, a TCR beta motif of seven to nine highly homologous variants appeared characteristic. Researchers reportedly found disease-linked clones significantly enriched in matched ankylosing spondylitis synovial fluid.

By quantitative 5'-RACE with molecular barcodes, the TCR beta libraries were made. TCRdb used MiXCR to reprocess the 5' RACE reads, holding one entry per CDR3 protein. The sample consists of more than 500,000 distinct CDR3 sequences, 5.3% of them appearing once. This clonotype was seen many times. Its antigen is still unknown. The specimen was blood, either unsorted or a sorted T cell fraction (not recorded which). The receptor was derived from a male donor with ankylosing spondylitis.

DNA for the CDR3: TGTGCCAGCAGCTTGCAGCTCTACGAGCAGTACTTC. Its protein product is CASSLQLYEQYF. The chain uses TRBV7-2 and TRBJ2-7; D gene unclear. Germline V gene data show CDR1 as SGHTA and CDR2 as FQGNSA. The CDR3 contains 12 residues. Between the trimmed V and J ends, which lost 3 bases and 3 bases, there was a span of 6 bases.